This entry is about one TCR beta chain. At least ten counts were recorded for this clonotype. Its antigen specificity is not known. No qualities accompany the bases; no much larger clone lies one base away. The sample belongs to a study of molecular identifiers for immune sequencing clone quantification (dated by TCRdb to 2017 to 2018). Looking at the study overall: For a replicate experiment, RNA from roughly 18,000 or 92,000 naive CD8 T cells was divided into five aliquots, of which four were sequenced. This methods study used CD8 T cells to benchmark TCR RNA copy counting and molecular-identifier clustering-based TCR repertoire sequencing (MIDCIRS).

Reading from cysteine to phenylalanine, the CDR3 counts 16 amino acids. Only CDR3 DNA is held: 48 bases, read in frame from base 1. Compared with germline, V lacks 4 bases and J lacks 2 bases; bases without a gene match: 8. According to the germline V gene, CDR1 reads MDHEN and CDR2 reads SYDVKM. Naive CD8 T cells, defined as CD8+CD4-CCR7+CD45RA+, were FACS-sorted into RLT Plus buffer on a BD FACSAria II. To compare sensitivity, a portion of naive CD8 T cell RNA was divided equally between MIDCIRS and a Smart-seq2-style 5'RACE protocol. CD8 T cells were enriched with RosetteSep CD8+ T Cell Enrichment Cocktail and Ficoll-Paque, followed by ACK red cell lysis. Findings and caveats that apply to the study as a whole: Spiked-in Jurkat TCR RNA equivalent to a single cell was reported to be detectable even among 750,000 to 1,000,000 naive CD8 T cells. Modeling indicated 2.5 to 3.5 TCR RNA copies recovered per cell, compared with about 9.7 by digital PCR, which implies a capture efficiency of approximately 31%. In CMV-specific effector cells, clones with more than 20 RNA copies accounted for over 99% of molecules, whereas in naive cells such clones accounted for under 1%. Identical TCR molecules sharing a barcode could cause highly expanded clone sizes to be underestimated. When barcode sub-clustering was left out, chimeric consensus sequences inflated TCR diversity, with chimeras reaching as high as 47%.

Library construction relied on PCR. The instrument given in TCRdb is Illumina MiSeq. Purification of total RNA was performed with the Qiagen AllPrep DNA/RNA kit. Reads from multiple sequencing runs of the same library were pooled before analysis. On the study's bioinformatics: Reads were retained only if their TCR constant sequence matched exactly, and those retained reads were trimmed to 150 nt and grouped according to their 12-nt molecular barcodes. Reads within each barcode group were sub-clustered using a 15% Levenshtein threshold, and quality-weighted consensus sequences were constructed for each RNA molecule. Non-functional sequences were removed, as were lower-count sequences one edit away from another. On the basis of fitting two negative binomial distributions, barcode sub-clusters with fewer than 20% of the maximum read count were discarded. TCRdb reprocessed the public reads (quality trimming at Q25 with fastp, clone calling with MiXCR) and kept in-frame beta chains. For every CDR3 protein sequence, its rows merge into one entry that carries the most common genes and DNA. Clone size and V and J calls follow TCRdb, not the original study. This sample holds tens of thousands of distinct CDR3 sequences; about 18% were observed only once. 7% to 9% of the sample belongs to the ten largest clones.

Sequencing used naive CD8+ T cells from blood, with Jurkat cell RNA spiked in. The cell subset or site label for this specimen denotes: FACS-sorted CD8+CD4-CCR7+CD45RA+ naive T cells. The clonotype was recovered from a human donor in good health. Some libraries in this study had Jurkat cell RNA spiked in. This chain joins TRBV28 to TRBJ2-1, with TRBD1 matching 7 junction bases. CDR3 reads: CASSSLQGLPYNEQFF. Read as DNA, the sequence is TGTGCCAGCAGTTCTCTACAGGGGCTCCCCTACAATGAGCAGTTCTTC.